Below, 25 T cell receptor beta chains from the same sample are listed, as sequenced in a study of OX40 agonist ivuxolimab in advanced cancers. Clones were sequenced by immunoSEQ multiplex PCR, and TCRdb holds only the in-frame ones, with some missing. The sample comprises about 70,000 clones, more than 90% of which are singletons, and around 4.8% rests with the top ten. The sample was CD4+ or CD8+ T cells sorted from blood, taken in a trial of the OX40 agonist ivuxolimab. Every receptor here comes from an adult with an advanced solid tumor such as melanoma, head and neck, liver or kidney cancer.

The chain uses TRBV9 and TRBJ1-3, with a tentative D call TRBD1 (5 bases). CDR1 and CDR2 from the germline V gene are SGDLS and YYNGEE. The length of the CDR3 is 17 residues. V was trimmed by 0 bases and J by 7 bases, leaving 20 bases between them. This CDR3 reads CASSVGGTGGGANTIYF. DNA for the CDR3: TGTGCCAGCAGCGTAGGGGGCACAGGCGGGGGAGCGAACACCATATATTTT.

CDR3 in amino acids: CASSLIADLSPLHF. CDR3 in DNA: TGCGCCAGCAGCTTGATCGCAGACCTTTCACCCCTCCACTTT. V usage is TRBV5-1 and J usage is TRBJ1-6, with D unresolved. Germline V gives CDR1 SGHRS, CDR2 YFSETQ. Trimming shortened V by 1 base and J by 9 bases, and 11 bases separated the two germline ends. The CDR3 is made up of 14 amino acids.

V gene TRBV9 combines with J gene TRBJ2-7; 7 nucleotides agree with TRBD2. Germline trimming cut 2 bases from V and 4 bases from J; bases unmatched to any gene: 3. The germline CDR1 and CDR2 sequences are SGDLS and YYNGEE. This CDR3 comprises 13 residues. The CDR3 bases are TGTGCCAGCAGCGTTTCGGGGGGTTACGAGCAGTACTTC. Its translation: CASSVSGGYEQYF.

The chain recombines TRBV6-1 with TRBJ2-2; D unresolved. Germline V CDR1 and CDR2: MNHNS, SASEGT. Trimming shortened V by 3 bases and J by 4 bases, and 9 bases separated the two germline ends. This CDR3 is built from 14 residues. The CDR3 sequence: CASSEALSTGELFF. The CDR3 bases are TGTGCCAGCAGTGAGGCCCTGTCCACCGGGGAGCTGTTTTTT.

The chain is built from TRBV7-8 and TRBJ2-7, with a possible D match to TRBD1 (6 bases). The CDR3 has 13 residues. Germline assignment: CDR1 SGHVS and CDR2 FQNEAQ. V was trimmed by 4 bases and J by 5 bases, leaving 12 bases between them. The CDR3: CASSSQGSHEQYF. CDR3 DNA: TGTGCCAGCAGCTCGCAGGGGTCCCACGAGCAGTACTTC. Combining the CDR3 with reference TRBV7-8 and TRBJ2-7 gives the whole variable domain GAGVSQSPRYKVAKRGQDVALRCDPISGHVSLFWYQQALGQGPEFLTYFQNEAQLDKSGLPSDRFFAERPEGSVSTLKIQRTQQEDSAVYLCASSSQGSHEQYFGPGTRLTVT.

This clone has only a few counts. V and J are TRBV5-4 and TRBJ2-7, with 13 nucleotides matching TRBD2. The CDR3 covers 14 residues. Germline CDR1 is SGHNT and CDR2 is YYREEE (reference sequence). V trimming: 4 bases; J trimming: 3 bases; junction bases outside the gene matches: 1. CDR3 amino acids: CASSRTSGSYEQYF. The DNA for the CDR3 is TGTGCCAGCAGCCGGACTAGCGGGAGCTACGAGCAGTACTTC.

This chain joins TRBV7-2 and TRBJ1-1, with D perhaps TRBD1 (5 bases). V was trimmed by 1 base and J by 12 bases, leaving 12 bases between them. The germline V gene encodes CDR1 SGHTA and CDR2 FQGNSA. This CDR3 has 12 amino acids. The CDR3 here is CASSLVRQGSFF. The CDR3 DNA follows: TGTGCCAGCAGCTTAGTAAGGCAGGGATCTTTCTTT.

V and J are TRBV21-1 and TRBJ2-5; TRBD2 was called by the table and not checked on the DNA. TRBV21-1 is a known pseudogene. CDR3 size: 18 residues. The CDR3 loop reads CASSKESVGGGGQETQYF. The CDR3 nucleotides read TGTGCCAGCAGCAAAGAGAGCGTGGGCGGCGGGGGGCAAGAGACCCAGTACTTC.

The CDR3 nucleotides read TGTGCCACCAGCAGAGGGGCGGGAGTTGGTGAGACCCAGTACTTC. It is translated as CATSRGAGVGETQYF. The V call is TRBV15, the J call TRBJ2-5, with TRBD2 identical over 7 bases. Trimming at V came to 1 base and at J to 5 bases, leaving 7 bases not matched to a gene. The CDR3 runs 15 residues. From germline, CDR1 is LNHNV and CDR2 YYDKDF (reference sequence).

This clone showed up just once. The genes are TRBV6-5 and TRBJ2-7, with 12 bases lining up with TRBD1. V shed 5 bases and J 5 bases; nucleotides not matched to a gene: 7. The germline CDR1 and CDR2 sequences are MNHEY and SVGAGI. The CDR3 is 15 amino acids. The CDR3 spells CASSKRGTGGDEQYF. The CDR3 DNA reads as TGTGCCAGCAGTAAGAGGGGGACAGGGGGCGACGAGCAGTACTTC.

This clone was recorded a few times. The chain employs TRBV5-6 and TRBJ1-4; TRBD1 agrees at 9 bases. The junction had 6 bases not matched to a gene; V was cut back by 3 bases and J by 3 bases. The CDR3 runs to 16 residues. The germline gives CDR1 SGHDT, CDR2 YYEEEE. This CDR3 reads CASSSPGQGPNEKLFF. Here the CDR3 DNA reads TGTGCCAGCAGCTCTCCGGGACAGGGCCCTAATGAAAAACTGTTTTTT.

This chain links TRBV7-2 with TRBJ2-3; TRBD2 is a possible D gene (6 bases). V was clipped by 2 bases and J by 5 bases, with 14 bases between them. This CDR3 region has 15 residues. Germline V gene sequence: CDR1 SGHTA, CDR2 FQGNSA. Here the CDR3 DNA reads TGTGCCAGCAGCTTACAAGCGGGCTTAATAGATACGCAGTATTTT. Protein product: CASSLQAGLIDTQYF.

Only a few counts were recorded for this clone. The rearrangement uses TRBV6-6 and TRBJ1-5, with 9 nucleotides matching TRBD1. Per the germline V gene, CDR1 is MNHNY and CDR2 is SVGAGI (reference sequence). This CDR3 has 16 residues. V dropped 0 bases and J dropped 4; count of bases not matched to a gene: 4. The CDR3 is CASSYSWTGANQPQHF. The DNA for the CDR3 is TGTGCCAGCAGTTACTCGTGGACAGGGGCGAATCAGCCCCAGCATTTT.

V and J are TRBV10-1 and TRBJ2-7; D not resolved. V lost 4 bases and J 3 bases, leaving 10 bases between the germline ends. CDR3 size: 13 residues. Germline CDR1 is WNHNN and CDR2 is SYGVQD (reference sequence). CDR3 sequence reads: CASSGAGRYEQYF. CDR3 DNA sequence: TGCGCCAGCAGTGGGGCAGGCCGCTACGAGCAGTACTTC.

Here the CDR3 reads CASTVSNQPQHF. Written as DNA, the CDR3 is TGTGCCAGCACGGTTAGCAATCAGCCCCAGCATTTT. The V and J genes are TRBV28 and TRBJ1-5; D remains ambiguous. V lost 7 bases and J lost 0, with 4 bases in between. This CDR3 region has 12 residues. The V gene's germline CDR1 is MDHEN and CDR2 SYDVKM.

The chain couples TRBV6-5 to TRBJ2-7, with a tentative D call TRBD2 (6 bases). Germline V gene sequence: CDR1 MNHEY, CDR2 SVGAGI. The ends were cut back, 4 bases at V and 4 bases at J, with 14 bases in the middle. The CDR3 contains 14 residues. The CDR3 bases are TGTGCCAGCAGTTCCTTTCGAGGGACTTACGAGCAGTACTTC. Its protein product is CASSSFRGTYEQYF.

The chain couples TRBV28 to TRBJ1-1; D gene unclear. Trimming removed 2 bases at V and 8 bases at J, with 12 bases between. CDR1 is MDHEN, CDR2 SYDVKM, per germline. The CDR3 totals 13 residues. The chain's CDR3 is CASSLGPGMEAFF. In DNA, the CDR3 is TGTGCCAGCAGTTTAGGCCCAGGAATGGAAGCTTTCTTT.

The chain recombines TRBV6-1 with TRBJ1-5; D perhaps matches TRBD1 (5 bases). Germline lookup yields CDR1 MNHNS and CDR2 SASEGT. V lost 4 bases and J lost 6, with 22 bases in between. The CDR3 is 17 residues long. In DNA form, the CDR3 reads TGTGCCAGCAGTGGGACCTACATGGGGGTTTCCTCTCAGCCCCAGCATTTT. Residues: CASSGTYMGVSSQPQHF.

This clone was detected once. V gene TRBV2 combines with J gene TRBJ1-1; the D is unclear. This CDR3 comprises 13 residues. Germline V gives CDR1 SNHLY, CDR2 FYNNEI. V lost 5 bases and J 5 bases, leaving 12 bases between the germline ends. The CDR3 DNA is TGTGCCAGCAGTCGGGGTGAGAGGACTGAAGCTTTCTTT. This codes for CASSRGERTEAFF.

The chain employs TRBV5-4 and TRBJ2-3, with 9 bases aligning to TRBD2. Germline V CDR1 and CDR2: SGHNT, YYREEE (reference sequence). The CDR3 loop spans 16 amino acids. The V segment lost 1 base and the J segment 5 bases; nucleotides outside the gene matches: 8. The chain's CDR3 is CASSLRLAGTGDTQYF. The CDR3 DNA sequence: TGTGCCAGCAGCTTGAGGCTAGCGGGGACTGGAGATACGCAGTATTTT.

The chain joins TRBV11-2 to TRBJ2-5; D is possibly TRBD1 (5 bases). CDR1 and CDR2 (germline): SGHAT, FQNNGV. The CDR3 spans 16 residues. Trimming cost V 5 bases and J 2 bases, with 18 bases left between them. CDR3 residues: CASSPLGHSFQETQYF. CDR3 sequence (DNA): TGTGCCAGCAGCCCGTTGGGGCACTCTTTTCAAGAGACCCAGTACTTC.

The chain employs TRBV19 and TRBJ1-2, with TRBD1 identical over 7 bases. The V segment lost 1 base and the J segment 4 bases; nucleotides outside the gene matches: 6. CDR1 is LNHDA and CDR2 is SQIVND in the germline V gene (reference sequence). The CDR3 has 15 residues. CDR3 nucleotides: TGTGCCAGTAGTATAGCGACAGGGACCTTCTATGGCTACACCTTC. As protein: CASSIATGTFYGYTF.

The V call is TRBV5-1, the J call TRBJ2-7; D gene unclear. Per the germline V gene, CDR1 is SGHRS and CDR2 is YFSETQ. The V end lost 0 bases, the J end lost 3 bases, and 7 bases lay between the germline ends. The CDR3 runs to 13 residues. The CDR3 spells CASSLEGFYEQYF. CDR3 in DNA: TGCGCCAGCAGCTTGGAGGGATTCTACGAGCAGTACTTC. Based on the CDR3 plus reference TRBV5-1 and TRBJ2-7, the full variable domain is KAGVTQTPRYLIKTRGQQVTLSCSPISGHRSVSWYQQTPGQGLQFLFEYFSETQRNKGNFPGRFSGRQFSNSRSEMNVSTLELGDSALYLCASSLEGFYEQYFGPGTRLTVT.

This clone was recorded once. The J gene is TRBJ2-7, the V gene TRBV28; the match to TRBD2 covers 11 bases. V gave up 5 bases and J gave up 5 bases; unmatched junction bases: 8. CDR1 is MDHEN and CDR2 is SYDVKM in the germline V gene. CDR3 length: 15 residues. The CDR3 region is CASSETSGTSHEQYF. The CDR3 nucleotides read TGTGCCAGCAGTGAGACTAGCGGGACGTCCCACGAGCAGTACTTC.

The chain uses TRBV11-2 and TRBJ2-7, with D maybe TRBD1 (6 bases). The germline gives CDR1 SGHAT, CDR2 FQNNGV. V lost 2 bases to trimming and J lost 0 bases, with 11 bases between them. The CDR3 is made up of 15 amino acids. The CDR3 region is CASSLTDRVSYEQYF. The CDR3 DNA follows: TGTGCCAGCAGCTTAACGGACAGAGTCTCCTACGAGCAGTACTTC. Together with reference TRBV11-2 and TRBJ2-7, the CDR3 gives the full variable domain: EAGVAQSPRYKIIEKRQSVAFWCNPISGHATLYWYQQILGQGPKLLIQFQNNGVVDDSQLPKDRFSAERLKGVDSTLKIQPAKLEDSAVYLCASSLTDRVSYEQYFGPGTRLTVT.